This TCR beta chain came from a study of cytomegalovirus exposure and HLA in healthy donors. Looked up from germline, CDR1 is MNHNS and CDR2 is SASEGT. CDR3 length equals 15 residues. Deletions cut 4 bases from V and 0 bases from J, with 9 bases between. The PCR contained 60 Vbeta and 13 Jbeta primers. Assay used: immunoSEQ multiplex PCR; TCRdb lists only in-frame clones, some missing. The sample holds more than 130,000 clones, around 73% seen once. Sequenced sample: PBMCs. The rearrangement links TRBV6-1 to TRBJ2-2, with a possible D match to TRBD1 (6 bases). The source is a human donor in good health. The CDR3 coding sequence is TGTGCCAGCAGTGCCGGACAGTCGAACACCGGGGAGCTGTTTTTT. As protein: CASSAGQSNTGELFF.